This TCR beta chain was captured by sequencing in a study of shared clonotypes between healthy human individuals. Genomic DNA (from each subset) was split evenly across several immunoSEQ plates. Some clones are missing from TCRdb's copy, which holds only in-frame ones; the method was immunoSEQ multiplex PCR. The repertoire holds approximately 350,000 clones, about 96% seen once, with 0.32% in the top ten. Sequenced sample: memory CD8+ T cells sorted from blood. The subset was: CD45RO+ cells pooled with CCR7-negative TemRA cells. This TCR was sampled from a man aged 25-40 years in good health.

CDR3 sequence (DNA): TGCAGTGCTAGGGGGGGCAACCAGTACTTC. Its protein product is CSARGGNQYF. This chain links TRBV20-1 with TRBJ2-5, with D possibly being TRBD1 or TRBD2 (6 bases each). Germline V CDR1 and CDR2: DFQATT, SNEGSKA (reference sequence). The CDR3 contains 10 residues. V dropped 3 bases and J dropped 10 bases, with 9 bases sitting between them.